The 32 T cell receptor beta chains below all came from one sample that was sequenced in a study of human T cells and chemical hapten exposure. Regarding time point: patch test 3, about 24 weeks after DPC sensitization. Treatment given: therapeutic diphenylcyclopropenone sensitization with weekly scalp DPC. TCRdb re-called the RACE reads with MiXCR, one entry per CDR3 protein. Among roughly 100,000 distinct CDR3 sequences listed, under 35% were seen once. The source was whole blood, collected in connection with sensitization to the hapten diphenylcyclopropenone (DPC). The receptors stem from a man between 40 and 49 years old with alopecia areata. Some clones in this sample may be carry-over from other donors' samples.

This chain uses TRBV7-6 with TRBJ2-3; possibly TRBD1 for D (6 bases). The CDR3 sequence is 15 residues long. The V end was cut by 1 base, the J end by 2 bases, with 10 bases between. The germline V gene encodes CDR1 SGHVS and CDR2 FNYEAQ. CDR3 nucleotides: TGTGCCAGCAGCTTAGGTACAGGGCCCACAGATACGCAGTATTTT. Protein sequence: CASSLGTGPTDTQYF.

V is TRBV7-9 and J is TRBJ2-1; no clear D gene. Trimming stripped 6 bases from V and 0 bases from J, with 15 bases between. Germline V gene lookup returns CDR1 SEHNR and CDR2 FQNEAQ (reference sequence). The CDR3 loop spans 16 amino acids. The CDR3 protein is CASSSRTAVSYNEQFF. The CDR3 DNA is TGTGCCAGCAGTTCGCGGACGGCCGTCTCCTACAATGAGCAGTTCTTC.

CDR3 coding DNA: TGTGCCAGCAGTCCCGACAGGGTCAACGAGCAGTACGTC. As protein: CASSPDRVNEQYV. This chain uses TRBV7-2 with TRBJ2-7; 7 nucleotides line up with TRBD1. Losses at the gene ends were 6 bases for V and 5 bases for J; bases not matched to a gene: 7. The germline V gene encodes CDR1 SGHTA and CDR2 FQGNSA. The CDR3 is 13 residues long.

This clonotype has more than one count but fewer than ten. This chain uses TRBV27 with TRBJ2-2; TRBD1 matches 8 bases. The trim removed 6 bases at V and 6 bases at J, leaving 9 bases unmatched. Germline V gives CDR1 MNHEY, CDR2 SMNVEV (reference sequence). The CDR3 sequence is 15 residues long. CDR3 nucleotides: TGTGCCAGCAGATTTCAGGGGGCCGTGGCCGGGGAGCTGTTTTTT. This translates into CASRFQGAVAGELFF.

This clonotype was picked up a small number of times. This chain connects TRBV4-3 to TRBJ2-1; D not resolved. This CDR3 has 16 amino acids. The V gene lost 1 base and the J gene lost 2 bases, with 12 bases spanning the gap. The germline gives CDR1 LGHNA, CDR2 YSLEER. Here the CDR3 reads CASSQGHVGPYNEQFF. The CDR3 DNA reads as TGCGCCAGCAGCCAAGGTCACGTGGGCCCCTACAATGAGCAGTTCTTC.

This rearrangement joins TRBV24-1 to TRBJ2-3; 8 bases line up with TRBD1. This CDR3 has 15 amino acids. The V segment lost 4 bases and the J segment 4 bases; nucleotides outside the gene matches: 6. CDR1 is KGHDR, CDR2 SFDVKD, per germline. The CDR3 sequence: CATSDGDRWSDTQYF. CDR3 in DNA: TGTGCCACCAGTGACGGGGACAGGTGGTCAGATACGCAGTATTTT.

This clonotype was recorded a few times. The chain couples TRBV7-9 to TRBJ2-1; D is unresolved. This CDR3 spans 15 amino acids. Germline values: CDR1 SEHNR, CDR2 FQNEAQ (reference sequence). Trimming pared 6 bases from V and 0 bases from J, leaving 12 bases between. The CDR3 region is CASRPSRSSYNEQFF. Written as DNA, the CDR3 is TGTGCCAGCAGGCCAAGCAGAAGCTCCTACAATGAGCAGTTCTTC. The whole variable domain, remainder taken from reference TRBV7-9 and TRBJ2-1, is DTGVSQNPRHKITKRGQNVTFRCDPISEHNRLYWYRQTLGQGPEFLTYFQNEAQLEKSRLLSDRFSAERPKGSFSTLEIQRTEQGDSAMYLCASRPSRSSYNEQFFGPGTRLTVL.

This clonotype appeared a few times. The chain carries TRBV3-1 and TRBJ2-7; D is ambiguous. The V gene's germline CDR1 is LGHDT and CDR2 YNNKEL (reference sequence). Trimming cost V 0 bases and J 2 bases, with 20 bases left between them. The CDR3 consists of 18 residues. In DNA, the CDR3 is TGTGCCAGCAGCCAAGAACCCGGCTACACCAATAATACCTACGAGCAGTACGTC. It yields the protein CASSQEPGYTNNTYEQYV.

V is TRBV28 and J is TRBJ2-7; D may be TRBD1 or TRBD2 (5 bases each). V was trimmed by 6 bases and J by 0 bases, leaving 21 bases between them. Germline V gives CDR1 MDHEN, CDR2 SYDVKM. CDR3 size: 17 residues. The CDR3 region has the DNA TGTGCCAGCAGCCTACCCATACCGGGACGGAGCTCCTACGAGCAGTACTTC. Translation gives CASSLPIPGRSSYEQYF.

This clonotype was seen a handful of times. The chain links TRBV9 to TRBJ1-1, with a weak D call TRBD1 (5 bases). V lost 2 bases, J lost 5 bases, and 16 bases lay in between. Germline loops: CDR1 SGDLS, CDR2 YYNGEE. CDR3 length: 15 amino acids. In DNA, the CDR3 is TGTGCCAGCAGCGTCGGATTAGGCAGGGTGACTGAAGCTTTCTTT. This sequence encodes CASSVGLGRVTEAFF.

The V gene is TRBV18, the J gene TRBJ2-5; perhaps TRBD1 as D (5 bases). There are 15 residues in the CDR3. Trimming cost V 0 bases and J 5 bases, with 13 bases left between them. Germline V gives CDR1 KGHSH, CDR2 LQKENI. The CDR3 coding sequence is TGTGCCAGCTCACCACCGGTGGTGCAGGGCGAGACCCAGTACTTC. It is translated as CASSPPVVQGETQYF.

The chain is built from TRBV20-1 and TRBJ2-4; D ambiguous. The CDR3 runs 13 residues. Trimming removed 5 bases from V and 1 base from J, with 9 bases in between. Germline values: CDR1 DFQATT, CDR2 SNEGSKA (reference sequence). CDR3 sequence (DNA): TGCAGTGCTGGTCCAAGTGCCAAAAACATTCAGTACTTC. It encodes CSAGPSAKNIQYF.

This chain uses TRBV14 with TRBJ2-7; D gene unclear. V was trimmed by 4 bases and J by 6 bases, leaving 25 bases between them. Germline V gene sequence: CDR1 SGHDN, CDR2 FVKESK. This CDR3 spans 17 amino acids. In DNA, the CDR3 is TGTGCCAGCAGCCCTACCTCGGACCTCATCCTCGGCGTCGAGCAGTACGTC. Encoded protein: CASSPTSDLILGVEQYV.

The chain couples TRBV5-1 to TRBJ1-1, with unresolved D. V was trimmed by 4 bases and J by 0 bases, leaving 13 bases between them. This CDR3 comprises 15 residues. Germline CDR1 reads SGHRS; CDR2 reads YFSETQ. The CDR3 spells CASSPNGALNTEAFF. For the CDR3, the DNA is TGCGCCAGCAGCCCGAACGGAGCCTTGAACACTGAAGCTTTCTTT.

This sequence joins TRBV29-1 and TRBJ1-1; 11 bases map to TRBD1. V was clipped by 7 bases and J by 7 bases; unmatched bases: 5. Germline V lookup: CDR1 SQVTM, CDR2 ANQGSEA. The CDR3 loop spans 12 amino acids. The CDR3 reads CSGRTGGSEAFF. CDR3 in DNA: TGCAGCGGTCGGACAGGGGGCAGTGAAGCTTTCTTT. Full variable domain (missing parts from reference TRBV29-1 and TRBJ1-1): SAVISQKPSRDICQRGTSLTIQCQVDSQVTMMFWYRQQPGQSLTLIATANQGSEATYESGFVIDKFPISRPNLTFSTLTVSNMSPEDSSIYLCSGRTGGSEAFFGQGTRLTVV.

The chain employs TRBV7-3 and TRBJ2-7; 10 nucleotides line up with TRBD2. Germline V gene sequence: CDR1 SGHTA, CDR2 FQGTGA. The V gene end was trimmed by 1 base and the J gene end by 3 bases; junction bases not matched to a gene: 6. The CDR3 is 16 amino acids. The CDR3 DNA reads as TGTGCCAGCAGCTTAAGGACTAGCGGTAGAAACTACGAGCAGTACGTC. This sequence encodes CASSLRTSGRNYEQYV.

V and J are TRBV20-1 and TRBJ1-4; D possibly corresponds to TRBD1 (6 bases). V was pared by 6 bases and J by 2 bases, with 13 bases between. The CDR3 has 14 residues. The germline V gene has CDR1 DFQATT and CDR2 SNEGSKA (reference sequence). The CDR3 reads CSAQNRATNEKLFF. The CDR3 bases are TGCAGTGCGCAAAACAGGGCCACTAATGAAAAACTGTTTTTT.

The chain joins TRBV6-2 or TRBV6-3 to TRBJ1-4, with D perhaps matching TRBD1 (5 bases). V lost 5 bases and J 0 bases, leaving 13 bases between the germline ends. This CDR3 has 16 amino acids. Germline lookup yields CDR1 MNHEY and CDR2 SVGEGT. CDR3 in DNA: TGTGCCAGCAGTCCCCCGGACACAGCAACTAATGAAAAACTGTTTTTT. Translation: CASSPPDTATNEKLFF.

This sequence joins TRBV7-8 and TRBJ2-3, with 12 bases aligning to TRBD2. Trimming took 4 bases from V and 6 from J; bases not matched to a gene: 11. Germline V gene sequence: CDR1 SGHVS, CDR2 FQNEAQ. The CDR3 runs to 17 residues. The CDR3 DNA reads TGTGCCAGCAGCTCCGGAGCTAGCGGGAGGGCCCGGGATACGCAGTATTTT. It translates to CASSSGASGRARDTQYF.

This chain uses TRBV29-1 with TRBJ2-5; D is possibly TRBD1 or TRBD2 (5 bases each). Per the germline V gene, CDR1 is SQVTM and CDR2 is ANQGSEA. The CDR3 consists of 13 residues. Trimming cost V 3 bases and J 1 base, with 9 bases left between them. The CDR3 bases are TGCAGCGTTGAGAAGGGGACCCAAGAGACCCAGTACTTC. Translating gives CSVEKGTQETQYF.

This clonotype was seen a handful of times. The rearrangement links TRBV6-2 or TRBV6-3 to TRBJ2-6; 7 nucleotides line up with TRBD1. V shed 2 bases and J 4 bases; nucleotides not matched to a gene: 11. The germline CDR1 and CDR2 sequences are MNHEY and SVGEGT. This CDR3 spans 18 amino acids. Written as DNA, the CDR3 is TGTGCCAGCAGTTACCCGTTCACCAGGGGGACGGGGGCCAACGTCCTGACTTTC. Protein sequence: CASSYPFTRGTGANVLTF.

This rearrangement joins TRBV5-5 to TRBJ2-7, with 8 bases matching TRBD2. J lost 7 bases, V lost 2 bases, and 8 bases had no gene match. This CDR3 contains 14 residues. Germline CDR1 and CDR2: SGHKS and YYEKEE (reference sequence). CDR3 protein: CASSFLAGSEEQYV. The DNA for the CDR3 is TGTGCCAGCAGCTTCCTAGCGGGCTCCGAAGAGCAGTACGTC.

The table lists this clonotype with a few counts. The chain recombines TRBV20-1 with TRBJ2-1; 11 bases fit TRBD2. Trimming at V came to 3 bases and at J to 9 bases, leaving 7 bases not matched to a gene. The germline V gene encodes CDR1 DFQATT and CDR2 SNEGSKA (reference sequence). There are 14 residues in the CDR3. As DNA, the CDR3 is TGCAGTGCTAGGAAAGTACTAGCGGGAGTTGAGCAGTTCTTC. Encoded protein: CSARKVLAGVEQFF.

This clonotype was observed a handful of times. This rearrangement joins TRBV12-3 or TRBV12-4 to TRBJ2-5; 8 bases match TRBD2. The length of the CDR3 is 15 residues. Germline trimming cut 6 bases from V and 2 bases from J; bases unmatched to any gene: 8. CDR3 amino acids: CASRSSVAGQETQYF. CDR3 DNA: TGTGCCAGCAGGTCCTCGGTAGCGGGACAAGAGACCCAGTACTTC.

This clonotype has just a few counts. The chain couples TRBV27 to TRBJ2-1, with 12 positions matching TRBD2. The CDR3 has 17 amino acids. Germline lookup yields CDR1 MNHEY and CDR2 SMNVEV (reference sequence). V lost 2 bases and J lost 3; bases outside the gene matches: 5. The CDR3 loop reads CASSLRLAGVYYNEQFF. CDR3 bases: TGTGCCAGCAGTTTAAGACTAGCGGGAGTTTACTACAATGAGCAGTTCTTC.

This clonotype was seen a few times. DNA of the CDR3: TGTGCCATCAGAGCCTCGGCAGGCCCTAGCACAGATACGCAGTATTTT. It is translated as CAIRASAGPSTDTQYF. The chain combines TRBV10-3 with TRBJ2-3; no clear D. Trimming cost V 6 bases and J 0 bases, with 16 bases left between them. CDR1 is ENHRY and CDR2 is SYGVKD in the germline V gene. This CDR3 region has 16 residues.

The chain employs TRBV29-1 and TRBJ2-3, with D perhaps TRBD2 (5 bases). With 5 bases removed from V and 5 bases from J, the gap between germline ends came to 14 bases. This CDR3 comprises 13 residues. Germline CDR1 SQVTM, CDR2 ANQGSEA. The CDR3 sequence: CSVPPGSGDTQYF. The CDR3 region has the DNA TGCAGCGTTCCTCCGGGGAGTGGAGATACGCAGTATTTT.

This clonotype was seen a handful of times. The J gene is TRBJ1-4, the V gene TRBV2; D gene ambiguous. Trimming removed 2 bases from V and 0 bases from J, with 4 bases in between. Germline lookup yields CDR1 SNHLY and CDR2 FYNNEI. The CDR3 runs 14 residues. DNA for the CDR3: TGTGCCAGCAGTGAAAAGGCAACTAATGAAAAACTGTTTTTT. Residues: CASSEKATNEKLFF.

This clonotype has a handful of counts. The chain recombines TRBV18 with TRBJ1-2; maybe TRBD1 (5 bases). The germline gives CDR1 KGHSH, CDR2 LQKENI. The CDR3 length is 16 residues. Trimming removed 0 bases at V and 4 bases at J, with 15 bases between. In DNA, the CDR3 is TGTGCCAGCTCACCACCATCCCTGCAGGGATCCTATGGCTACACCTTC. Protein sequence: CASSPPSLQGSYGYTF. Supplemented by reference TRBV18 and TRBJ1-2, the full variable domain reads NAGVMQNPRHLVRRRGQEARLRCSPMKGHSHVYWYRQLPEEGLKFMVYLQKENIIDESGMPKERFSAEFPKEGPSILRIQQVVRGDSAAYFCASSPPSLQGSYGYTFGSGTRLTVV.

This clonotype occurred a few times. For the CDR3, the DNA is TGTGCCAGCAGGGCTAGGTCAGATACGCAGTATTTT. It yields the protein CASRARSDTQYF. The chain has TRBV6-5 and TRBJ2-3; D remains ambiguous. Germline CDR1 reads MNHEY; CDR2 reads SVGAGI. This CDR3 has 12 residues. Trimming pared 6 bases from V and 4 bases from J, leaving 8 bases between.

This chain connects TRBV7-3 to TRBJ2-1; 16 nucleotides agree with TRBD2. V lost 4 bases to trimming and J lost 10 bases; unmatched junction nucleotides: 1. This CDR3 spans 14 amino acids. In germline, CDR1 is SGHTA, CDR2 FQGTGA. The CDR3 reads CASSSGLAGGEQFF. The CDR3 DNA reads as TGTGCCAGCAGCTCGGGACTAGCGGGGGGGGAGCAGTTCTTC.

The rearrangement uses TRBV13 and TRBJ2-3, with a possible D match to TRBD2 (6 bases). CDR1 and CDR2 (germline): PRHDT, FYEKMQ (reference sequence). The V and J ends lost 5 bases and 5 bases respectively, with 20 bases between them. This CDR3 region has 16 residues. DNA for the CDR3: TGTGCCAGCAGCCCCAGATTAGCGGCGTCTAGAGATACGCAGTATTTT. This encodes CASSPRLAASRDTQYF.